This T cell receptor (beta chain) was recorded in a study of Graves' ophthalmopathy and Graves' hyperthyroidism. RNA transcripts yielded amplified TCR beta CDR3 regions. The first-round RT-PCR employed HTBI primers together with the Qiagen OneStep RT-PCR kit. A multiplex PCR was then performed as the second round. Each CDR3 protein gets one entry after TCRdb re-called the multiplex PCR reads with MiXCR. The table includes 230,000 or so distinct CDR3 sequences, 45% detected once. V dropped 8 bases and J dropped 4; count of bases not matched to a gene: 14. Germline values: CDR1 SEHNR, CDR2 FQNEAQ (reference sequence). The CDR3 runs to 17 residues.

The clonotype was recovered from an adult man with Graves' ophthalmopathy. The sequencing input was peripheral blood. The J gene is TRBJ2-6, the V gene TRBV7-9; 7 bases agree with TRBD2. Here the CDR3 reads CASGSPVGREGANVLTF. In nucleotides, the CDR3 is TGTGCCAGCGGCTCTCCAGTTGGGAGGGAAGGGGCCAACGTCCTGACTTTC.